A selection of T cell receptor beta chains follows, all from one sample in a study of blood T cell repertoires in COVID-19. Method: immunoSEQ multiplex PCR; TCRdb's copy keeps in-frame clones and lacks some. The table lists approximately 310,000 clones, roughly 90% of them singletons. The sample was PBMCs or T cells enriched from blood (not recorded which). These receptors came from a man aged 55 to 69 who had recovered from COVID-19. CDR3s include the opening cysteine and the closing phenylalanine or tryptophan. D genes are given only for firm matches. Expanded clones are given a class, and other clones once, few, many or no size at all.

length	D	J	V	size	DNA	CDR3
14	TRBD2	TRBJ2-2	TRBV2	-	TGTGCCAGCCGCGGGGACTACAACACCGGGGAGCTGTTTTTT	CASRGDYNTGELFF
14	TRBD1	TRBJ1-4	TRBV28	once	TGTGCCAGCAGTAACAGGGGGCTATGGGAAAAACTGTTTTTT	CASSNRGLWEKLFF
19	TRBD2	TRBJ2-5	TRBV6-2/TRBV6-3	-	TGTGCCAGCAGTTACGAACTCCAGCGGGAGGGCCTGGATAGAGGGACCCAGTACTTC	CASSYELQREGLDRGTQYF
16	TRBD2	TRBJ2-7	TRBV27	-	TGTGCCAGCAGGTCTATAGGAGCGGGAGAACAGTACGAGCAGTACTTC	CASRSIGAGEQYEQYF
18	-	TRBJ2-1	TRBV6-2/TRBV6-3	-	TGTGCCAGCAGTTACCCGGCTACCAGAGGAGGTTTCTACAATGAGCAGTTCTTC	CASSYPATRGGFYNEQFF
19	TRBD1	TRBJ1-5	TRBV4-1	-	TGCGCCAGCAGCCAGATGCCGGGACAGGGTAGAGGTGGCAATCAGCCCCAGCATTTT	CASSQMPGQGRGGNQPQHF
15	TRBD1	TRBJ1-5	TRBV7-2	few	TGTGCCAGCAGTTGGACAGGGGGTGGCAATCAGCCCCAGCATTTT	CASSWTGGGNQPQHF
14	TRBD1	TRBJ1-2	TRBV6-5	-	TGTGCCAGCAGACGTACAGGGGGACCTCTCGGCTACACCTTC	CASRRTGGPLGYTF
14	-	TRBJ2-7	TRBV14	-	TGTGCCAGCAGCCAAGATGTACAGCTCTACGAGCAGTACTTC	CASSQDVQLYEQYF
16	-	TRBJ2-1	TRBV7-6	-	TGTGCCAGCAGCTCCAAGAGGGGGGGGACCAAAAATGAGCAGTTCTTC	CASSSKRGGTKNEQFF
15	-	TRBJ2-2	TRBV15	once	TGTGCCACCAGTGCAAGACATCTAAACACCGGGGAGCTGTTTTTT	CATSARHLNTGELFF
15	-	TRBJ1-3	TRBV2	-	TGTGCCAGCAGTGGTCCCAGGGAAATTGGAAACACCATATATTTT	CASSGPREIGNTIYF
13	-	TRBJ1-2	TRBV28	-	TGTGCCAGCAGTCCCGGCCCGACATGGGGCTACACCTTC	CASSPGPTWGYTF
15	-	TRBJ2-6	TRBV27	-	TGTGCCAGCAGTTCCCCCGGCTCTGGGGCCAACGTCCTGACTTTC	CASSSPGSGANVLTF
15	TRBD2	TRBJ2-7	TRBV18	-	TGTGCCAGCTCACCACCGGGACTAGCGGGAGGCGAGCAGTACTTC	CASSPPGLAGGEQYF
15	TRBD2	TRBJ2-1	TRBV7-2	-	TGTGCCAGCAGCTCCCGCGGACTAGCGATCGATGAGCAGTTCTTC	CASSSRGLAIDEQFF
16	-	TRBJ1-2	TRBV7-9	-	TGTGCCAGCAGCTCGTTTCAGGGGAATATTAACTATGGCTACACCTTC	CASSSFQGNINYGYTF
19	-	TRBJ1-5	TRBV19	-	TGTGCCAGTAGTAAACCCTGGAGGCAGGAGGGGATGAGCAATCAGCCCCAGCATTTT	CASSKPWRQEGMSNQPQHF
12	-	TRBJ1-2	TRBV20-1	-	TGCAGTGCTAGTAGGACAGACTATGGCTACACCTTC	CSASRTDYGYTF
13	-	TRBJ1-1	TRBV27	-	TGTGCCAGCAGTTTCGACAGAAACACTGAAGCTTTCTTT	CASSFDRNTEAFF
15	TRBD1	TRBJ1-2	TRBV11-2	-	TGTGCCAGCAGCCCGTGGACAGGGACAGGCTATGGCTACACCTTC	CASSPWTGTGYGYTF
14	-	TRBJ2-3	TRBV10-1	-	TGCGCCAGCAGTGAGCCCGCCTCGAGGGATACGCAGTATTTT	CASSEPASRDTQYF
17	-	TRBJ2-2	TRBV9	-	TGTGCCAGCAGCGTAGCTACGGGGCGGGACGACACCGGGGAGCTGTTTTTT	CASSVATGRDDTGELFF